These 6 T cell receptor beta chains came from one sample sequenced in a study of shared clonotypes between healthy human individuals. Assay used: immunoSEQ multiplex PCR; TCRdb lists only in-frame clones, some missing. Of 450,000 to 500,000 clones in the sample, approximately 82% were seen once. Sequencing was done on a sample of PBMCs. These TCRs come from a woman aged 40 to 50 in good health. Some clones in this sample may be carry-over from other donors' samples.

The CDR3 spells CASSWSSTDTQYF. CDR3 DNA sequence: TGTGCCAGCAGCTGGTCTAGCACAGATACGCAGTATTTT. This rearrangement joins TRBV7-2 to TRBJ2-3; D remains ambiguous. Between the trimmed V and J ends, which lost 4 bases and 0 bases, there was a span of 5 bases. Per the germline V gene, CDR1 is SGHTA and CDR2 is FQGNSA. This CDR3 is built from 13 residues.

Only one count was recorded for this clone. The chain combines TRBV11-2 with TRBJ2-7; D remains ambiguous. Trimming pared 2 bases from V and 6 bases from J, leaving 8 bases between. The germline gives CDR1 SGHAT, CDR2 FQNNGV. This CDR3 comprises 12 residues. In DNA, the CDR3 is TGTGCCAGCAGCTTATCGAGTTCCGAGCAGTACTTC. Translating it yields CASSLSSSEQYF.

This clone has only a few counts. V gene TRBV10-2 combines with J gene TRBJ2-7, with 7 bases aligning to TRBD1. The CDR3 contains 14 residues. CDR1 WSHSY and CDR2 SAAADI come from the germline V gene. V dropped 6 bases and J dropped 2; count of bases not matched to a gene: 7. Here the CDR3 DNA reads TGCGCCAGCAGGGAGACAGGGTTGGCCTACGAGCAGTACTTC. It is translated as CASRETGLAYEQYF.

The V and J genes are TRBV27 and TRBJ2-1, with D possibly being TRBD2 (5 bases). With 6 bases removed from V and 3 bases from J, the gap between germline ends came to 9 bases. This CDR3 spans 13 amino acids. Germline V gene data show CDR1 as MNHEY and CDR2 as SMNVEV (reference sequence). CDR3 in amino acids: CASSHEGYNEQFF. The CDR3 bases are TGTGCCAGCAGCCACGAGGGCTACAATGAGCAGTTCTTC.

The rearrangement uses TRBV5-6 and TRBJ2-5, with 8 bases identical to TRBD2. Per germline, CDR1 SGHDT and CDR2 YYEEEE. With 5 bases clipped from V and 4 bases from J, the junction kept 4 bases outside the gene matches. The CDR3 has 13 residues. The CDR3 region is CASSLRGGETQYF. The CDR3, as DNA: TGTGCCAGCAGTCTCCGGGGGGGAGAGACCCAGTACTTC.

The chain is built from TRBV11-2 and TRBJ2-3, with D possibly being TRBD2 (6 bases). Per germline, CDR1 SGHAT and CDR2 FQNNGV. The CDR3 loop spans 13 amino acids. The V and J ends lost 8 bases and 2 bases respectively, with 11 bases between them. The CDR3 is CASDRDFTDTQYF. The CDR3 DNA reads as TGTGCCAGCGACCGGGACTTCACAGATACGCAGTATTTT.